Listed below are T cell receptor beta chains from one sample, sequenced in a study of T cell responses to AZD1222 COVID-19 vaccine. Sequenced by immunoSEQ multiplex PCR; TCRdb stores in-frame clones only, minus some. The sample consists of about 63,000 clones, under 90% of them appearing once. Sequencing used peripheral blood, obtained 28 days after the second AZD1222 dose. All receptors derive from an adult who received the AZD1222 COVID-19 vaccine. Both conserved end residues are part of each CDR3. Fields, in order: clone size, D gene, V gene, CDR3 length, J gene, CDR3 DNA, CDR3 protein. D genes are given only for firm matches. Where a row states a size, it is once, few, many or the class of an expanded clone; other rows omit it.

abundance: -
d_gene: -
v_gene: TRBV3-1/TRBV3-2
len: 19
j_gene: TRBJ1-6
CDR3nt: TGTGCCAGCAGCAAGAACAGGGTTGACCCAACCCAAAGTAATTCACCCCTCCACTTT
CDR3aa: CASSKNRVDPTQSNSPLHF

abundance: -
d_gene: -
v_gene: TRBV15
len: 13
j_gene: TRBJ1-2
CDR3nt: TGTGCCACCAGCAATGAGGGGGTTTTAGGCTACACCTTC
CDR3aa: CATSNEGVLGYTF

abundance: -
d_gene: -
v_gene: TRBV18
len: 16
j_gene: TRBJ2-2
CDR3nt: TGTGCCAGCTCACCACAGTTGGGAACAAACACCGGGGAGCTGTTTTTT
CDR3aa: CASSPQLGTNTGELFF

abundance: -
d_gene: TRBD1
v_gene: TRBV19
len: 13
j_gene: TRBJ1-1
CDR3nt: TGTGCCAGTCGGGACAGGGGAAACACTGAAGCTTTCTTT
CDR3aa: CASRDRGNTEAFF

abundance: -
d_gene: -
v_gene: TRBV24-1
len: 16
j_gene: TRBJ2-3
CDR3nt: TGTGCCACCAGTGAGGGGACTTCGCACAGCGCAGATACGCAGTATTTT
CDR3aa: CATSEGTSHSADTQYF

abundance: -
d_gene: -
v_gene: TRBV20-1
len: 15
j_gene: TRBJ1-3
CDR3nt: TGCAGTGCTAGTACGTTAACAGGGTCTGGAAACACCATATATTTT
CDR3aa: CSASTLTGSGNTIYF

abundance: -
d_gene: TRBD2
v_gene: TRBV9
len: 15
j_gene: TRBJ2-5
CDR3nt: TGTGCCAGCACCGCACTAGCGGGGGCTCAAGAGACCCAGTACTTC
CDR3aa: CASTALAGAQETQYF

abundance: -
d_gene: -
v_gene: TRBV11-2
len: 15
j_gene: TRBJ2-1
CDR3nt: TGTGCCAGCAGCTGGGGGGGCGGGGACTACAATGAGCAGTTCTTC
CDR3aa: CASSWGGGDYNEQFF

abundance: few
d_gene: TRBD1
v_gene: TRBV9
len: 17
j_gene: TRBJ2-3
CDR3nt: TGTGCCAGCAGCGTATTTCGGGGGACAGGGGGCGAAGATACGCAGTATTTT
CDR3aa: CASSVFRGTGGEDTQYF

abundance: -
d_gene: TRBD1
v_gene: TRBV7-9
len: 17
j_gene: TRBJ1-1
CDR3nt: TGTGCCAGCAGCTTAAGTTGGCCGACAGGGCCGGGCGCTGAAGCTTTCTTT
CDR3aa: CASSLSWPTGPGAEAFF

abundance: -
d_gene: -
v_gene: TRBV28
len: 15
j_gene: TRBJ2-3
CDR3nt: TGTGCCAGCAGTTCATTACCCGGTAGCACAGATACGCAGTATTTT
CDR3aa: CASSSLPGSTDTQYF

abundance: -
d_gene: -
v_gene: TRBV28
len: 15
j_gene: TRBJ1-5
CDR3nt: TGTGCCAGCAGTTCCAGGGGTTTCGGCAATCAGCCCCAGCATTTT
CDR3aa: CASSSRGFGNQPQHF

abundance: few
d_gene: TRBD1
v_gene: TRBV10-3
len: 16
j_gene: TRBJ1-1
CDR3nt: TGTGCCATCAGTGAAGTCAGGGGGCGTCGAAACACTGAAGCTTTCTTT
CDR3aa: CAISEVRGRRNTEAFF

abundance: -
d_gene: -
v_gene: TRBV27
len: 13
j_gene: TRBJ2-7
CDR3nt: TGTGCCAGCAGTTTATTTGGGTTTGGAGAGCAGTACTTC
CDR3aa: CASSLFGFGEQYF

abundance: -
d_gene: TRBD1
v_gene: TRBV7-9
len: 16
j_gene: TRBJ2-1
CDR3nt: TGTGCCAGCAGCAGACCGGGACAGGTGAACTACAATGAGCAGTTCTTC
CDR3aa: CASSRPGQVNYNEQFF

abundance: -
d_gene: TRBD1
v_gene: TRBV5-8
len: 16
j_gene: TRBJ1-2
CDR3nt: TGTGCCAGCAGCCGGGGGGACAGGGCCTTTGGCTATGGCTACACCTTC
CDR3aa: CASSRGDRAFGYGYTF

abundance: -
d_gene: -
v_gene: TRBV19
len: 13
j_gene: TRBJ1-1
CDR3nt: TGTGCCAGTAGTATGGCACTGAACACTGAAGCTTTCTTT
CDR3aa: CASSMALNTEAFF

abundance: -
d_gene: -
v_gene: TRBV5-6
len: 13
j_gene: TRBJ2-1
CDR3nt: TGTGCCAGCACCTCGCACCGGGCAGCCGAGCAGTTCTTC
CDR3aa: CASTSHRAAEQFF

abundance: few
d_gene: TRBD1
v_gene: TRBV12-3/TRBV12-4
len: 13
j_gene: TRBJ1-1
CDR3nt: TGTGCCAGCAGCACCAGGGGGGACACTGAAGCTTTCTTT
CDR3aa: CASSTRGDTEAFF

abundance: -
d_gene: TRBD1
v_gene: TRBV9
len: 15
j_gene: TRBJ2-4
CDR3nt: TGTGCCAGCAGCGCTCTGACAGGGGTCAAAAACATTCAGTACTTC
CDR3aa: CASSALTGVKNIQYF

abundance: -
d_gene: -
v_gene: TRBV24-1
len: 12
j_gene: TRBJ1-2
CDR3nt: TGTGCCACCAGTGTCGCGTCCTATGGCTACACCTTC
CDR3aa: CATSVASYGYTF

abundance: -
d_gene: -
v_gene: TRBV9
len: 13
j_gene: TRBJ2-7
CDR3nt: TGTGCCAGCAGCGTGGCCCCCGAGTGGGAGCAGTACTTC
CDR3aa: CASSVAPEWEQYF

abundance: -
d_gene: -
v_gene: TRBV4-2
len: 14
j_gene: TRBJ1-2
CDR3nt: TGTGCCAGCAGCCAAGAACCGGGGGCCTATGGCTACACCTTC
CDR3aa: CASSQEPGAYGYTF

abundance: -
d_gene: TRBD2
v_gene: TRBV10-1
len: 16
j_gene: TRBJ2-3
CDR3nt: TGCGCCAGCAGTGATATAGCGGGGGCCAGCACAGATACGCAGTATTTT
CDR3aa: CASSDIAGASTDTQYF

abundance: -
d_gene: -
v_gene: TRBV19
len: 15
j_gene: TRBJ1-3
CDR3nt: TGTGCCAGTAGTTCTGTGACAGACCCTGGAAACACCATATATTTT
CDR3aa: CASSSVTDPGNTIYF

abundance: few
d_gene: -
v_gene: TRBV6-5
len: 15
j_gene: TRBJ2-2
CDR3nt: TGTGCCAGCAGCCCAGGACGGAGGACTCCCGGGGAGCTGTTTTTT
CDR3aa: CASSPGRRTPGELFF

abundance: few
d_gene: -
v_gene: TRBV10-1
len: 14
j_gene: TRBJ2-7
CDR3nt: TGCGCCAGCAGTGAGGGACCGGAACTCTACGAGCAGTACTTC
CDR3aa: CASSEGPELYEQYF

abundance: few
d_gene: TRBD1
v_gene: TRBV5-1
len: 15
j_gene: TRBJ1-1
CDR3nt: TGCGCCAGCAGCCCGACCGGGACAGGGGACACTGAAGCTTTCTTT
CDR3aa: CASSPTGTGDTEAFF

abundance: few
d_gene: -
v_gene: TRBV19
len: 14
j_gene: TRBJ1-3
CDR3nt: TGTGCCAGTAGTAATCAGGGATTGGGAAACACCATATATTTT
CDR3aa: CASSNQGLGNTIYF

abundance: -
d_gene: TRBD1
v_gene: TRBV6-6
len: 14
j_gene: TRBJ2-5
CDR3nt: TGTGCCAGCAGTTGGGGACAGGGGGCTGAGACCCAGTACTTC
CDR3aa: CASSWGQGAETQYF

abundance: -
d_gene: TRBD1
v_gene: TRBV11-2
len: 15
j_gene: TRBJ1-5
CDR3nt: TGTGCCAGCAGCCGGGCCGGGACAGGGAATCAGCCCCAGCATTTT
CDR3aa: CASSRAGTGNQPQHF

abundance: -
d_gene: -
v_gene: TRBV30
len: 12
j_gene: TRBJ2-7
CDR3nt: TGTGCCTGGAGTGTACGCCTCTACGAGCAGTACTTC
CDR3aa: CAWSVRLYEQYF

abundance: -
d_gene: -
v_gene: TRBV28
len: 13
j_gene: TRBJ1-1
CDR3nt: TGTGCCAGCAGTTTCGCGTTGAACACTGAAGCTTTCTTT
CDR3aa: CASSFALNTEAFF

abundance: -
d_gene: -
v_gene: TRBV6-6
len: 11
j_gene: TRBJ2-1
CDR3nt: TGTGCCAGCAGTTACTCGATTGAGCAGTTCTTC
CDR3aa: CASSYSIEQFF

abundance: -
d_gene: -
v_gene: TRBV6-6
len: 16
j_gene: TRBJ2-1
CDR3nt: TGTGCCAGCAGCAGCCAGCGGCGGGGTCTATACAATGAGCAGTTCTTC
CDR3aa: CASSSQRRGLYNEQFF

abundance: -
d_gene: -
v_gene: TRBV2
len: 11
j_gene: TRBJ1-1
CDR3nt: TGTGCCAGCAGTCAAACAGAGGACGCTTTCTTT
CDR3aa: CASSQTEDAFF

abundance: once
d_gene: -
v_gene: TRBV6-5
len: 13
j_gene: TRBJ2-3
CDR3nt: TGTGCCAGCAGCAGCGAGAGGGCGGATACGCAGTATTTT
CDR3aa: CASSSERADTQYF

abundance: -
d_gene: -
v_gene: TRBV27
len: 14
j_gene: TRBJ2-2
CDR3nt: TGTGCCAGCAGCCTCCCGTTTCAGACCGGGGAGCTGTTTTTT
CDR3aa: CASSLPFQTGELFF

abundance: -
d_gene: -
v_gene: TRBV5-1
len: 14
j_gene: TRBJ1-1
CDR3nt: TGCGCCAGCAGCTTGGTGGGGGAGGGCACTGAAGCTTTCTTT
CDR3aa: CASSLVGEGTEAFF

abundance: -
d_gene: -
v_gene: TRBV5-4
len: 15
j_gene: TRBJ1-3
CDR3nt: TGTGCCAGCAGCTCCTCGCGCCGGGATGGAAACACCATATATTTT
CDR3aa: CASSSSRRDGNTIYF

abundance: -
d_gene: -
v_gene: TRBV7-8
len: 15
j_gene: TRBJ2-5
CDR3nt: TGTGCCAGCAGCTTAGCGGGGGGGCGCAAAGAGACCCAGTACTTC
CDR3aa: CASSLAGGRKETQYF

abundance: -
d_gene: TRBD1
v_gene: TRBV9
len: 15
j_gene: TRBJ1-3
CDR3nt: TGTGCCAGCAGCAGGGACAGTGACTCTGGAAACACCATATATTTT
CDR3aa: CASSRDSDSGNTIYF

abundance: -
d_gene: -
v_gene: TRBV6-4
len: 14
j_gene: TRBJ1-1
CDR3nt: TGTGCCGGGTCAGGGGCATGGGTGAGGACTGAAGCTTTCTTT
CDR3aa: CAGSGAWVRTEAFF

abundance: -
d_gene: TRBD2
v_gene: TRBV6-4
len: 16
j_gene: TRBJ2-2
CDR3nt: TGTGCCAGCAGTGACCCCGGGGGGGGCCGAACCGGGGAGCTGTTTTTT
CDR3aa: CASSDPGGGRTGELFF

abundance: -
d_gene: -
v_gene: TRBV27
len: 15
j_gene: TRBJ1-4
CDR3nt: TGTGCCAGCAGTTTATCCGGCGGTTTTAATGAAAAACTGTTTTTT
CDR3aa: CASSLSGGFNEKLFF